What follows are 21 T cell receptor beta chains derived from one specimen sequenced in a study of blood T cell repertoires in COVID-19. Produced via immunoSEQ multiplex PCR; TCRdb's table is partial and in-frame only. The sample carries about 380,000 clones, 85% to 90% recorded once. Sequences were obtained from peripheral blood. These receptors originate from a man younger than 35 with active or convalescent COVID-19.

About this clone: A junction boundary mismatches the germline segment, possibly from a read error. The chain uses TRBV19 and TRBJ2-6; D might be TRBD1 (5 bases). CDR3 length equals 17 residues. Germline V gene data show CDR1 as LNHDA and CDR2 as SQIVND (reference sequence). CDR3: CASSIDLGSSGANVLTF. CDR3 DNA: TGTGCCAGTAGTATAGATTTAGGTAGCTCTGGGGCCAACGTGCTGACTTTC.

V and J are TRBV4-3 and TRBJ1-3; no reliable D call. The CDR3 runs 15 residues. Trimming cost V 2 bases and J 0 bases, with 8 bases left between them. Germline V lookup: CDR1 LGHNA, CDR2 YSLEER. CDR3 DNA sequence: TGCGCCAGCAGCCAAAACAGTCGCTCTGGAAACACCATATATTTT. It translates to CASSQNSRSGNTIYF.

The chain is built from TRBV12-5 and TRBJ2-3, with no clear D. This CDR3 is 13 amino acids long. Germline CDR1 is LGHNT and CDR2 is FRNRAP. V was pared by 7 bases and J by 5 bases, with 13 bases between. The CDR3 DNA is TGTGCTAGTGCTCCCAAGGAGAGAGATACGCAGTATTTT. The encoded protein is CASAPKERDTQYF. Combining the CDR3 with reference TRBV12-5 and TRBJ2-3 gives the whole variable domain DARVTQTPRHKVTEMGQEVTMRCQPILGHNTVFWYRQTMMQGLELLAYFRNRAPLDDSGMPKDRFSAEMPDATLATLKIQPSEPRDSAVYFCASAPKERDTQYFGPGTRLTVL.

The chain has TRBV6-5 and TRBJ2-3; TRBD1 is a possible D gene (5 bases). The V gene's germline CDR1 is MNHEY and CDR2 SVGAGI. This CDR3 is built from 15 residues. Trimming shortened V by 6 bases and J by 0 bases, and 13 bases separated the two germline ends. CDR3 in amino acids: CASRMLGVSTDTQYF. The CDR3 DNA follows: TGTGCCAGCAGAATGTTAGGGGTTAGCACAGATACGCAGTATTTT.

The genes are TRBV19 and TRBJ2-7; a possible D gene is TRBD2 (5 bases). Trimming shortened V by 1 base and J by 3 bases, and 10 bases separated the two germline ends. In germline, CDR1 is LNHDA, CDR2 SQIVND (reference sequence). The CDR3 covers 14 residues. DNA of the CDR3: TGTGCCAGTAGTATAGGATACCGGGACTACGAGCAGTACTTC. It codes for CASSIGYRDYEQYF. The full variable domain, rest sourced from reference TRBV19 and TRBJ2-7, is DGGITQSPKYLFRKEGQNVTLSCEQNLNHDAMYWYRQDPGQGLRLIYYSQIVNDFQKGDIAEGYSVSREKKESFPLTVTSAQKNPTAFYLCASSIGYRDYEQYFGPGTRLTVT.

The chain joins TRBV6-6 to TRBJ2-7, with 10 positions matching TRBD2. J gave up 3 bases and V 6 bases, and 17 bases lay outside the gene matches. The CDR3 totals 18 residues. CDR1 MNHNY and CDR2 SVGAGI come from the germline V gene (reference sequence). CDR3 sequence (DNA): TGTGCCAGCAGCCGAAGTCTAGCGGGAGTCTTAGGGGACTACGAGCAGTACTTC. Translating gives CASSRSLAGVLGDYEQYF.

This clone was found once. The J gene is TRBJ2-5, the V gene TRBV12-3 or TRBV12-4, with unresolved D. There are 11 residues in the CDR3. Trimming took off 5 bases at V and 5 bases at J, with 6 bases between the two ends. CDR3 nucleotide sequence: TGTGCCAGCAGTCAGGCGGAGACCCAGTACTTC. As protein: CASSQAETQYF.

V and J are TRBV20-1 and TRBJ1-2, with a possible D match to TRBD1 (5 bases). The CDR3 has 13 residues. Germline V gene data show CDR1 as DFQATT and CDR2 as SNEGSKA (reference sequence). Trimming stripped 3 bases from V and 6 bases from J, with 14 bases between. The CDR3 coding sequence is TGCAGTGCTAGTGTGGAGGGAGGGGATGGCTACACCTTC. Its protein product is CSASVEGGDGYTF.

Regarding this clone: One end of the junction varies from germline; a read error may be responsible. V and J are TRBV9 and TRBJ1-4; no reliable D call. The CDR3 spans 15 residues. Looked up from germline, CDR1 is SGDLS and CDR2 is YYNGEE. The CDR3 DNA reads as TGTGCCAGCAGTGTAGGCGGTCGGAGGGATGAAAAACTGTTTTTT. Protein product: CASSVGGRRDEKLFF.

The genes are TRBV12-5 and TRBJ1-3; TRBD1 matches at 9 bases. Germline CDR1 LGHNT, CDR2 FRNRAP. CDR3 length: 15 amino acids. The V and J ends lost 1 base and 2 bases, in that order; junction bases with no gene match: 0. The CDR3 sequence is CASGLGTGAGNTIYF. The CDR3 bases are TGTGCTAGTGGTTTGGGGACAGGGGCTGGAAACACCATATATTTT.

This rearrangement joins TRBV27 to TRBJ1-3; D may be TRBD1 (6 bases). The CDR3 is made up of 15 amino acids. From germline, CDR1 is MNHEY and CDR2 SMNVEV (reference sequence). Trimming left V 6 bases short and J 0 bases short, with 12 bases between. The CDR3 reads CASRKVGGSGNTIYF. As DNA, the CDR3 is TGTGCCAGCAGGAAGGTAGGGGGCTCTGGAAACACCATATATTTT.

V gene TRBV18 combines with J gene TRBJ2-3; unclear D gene. The CDR3 runs 12 residues. V was cut by 3 bases and J by 6 bases, with 7 bases left in between. Germline V gene sequence: CDR1 KGHSH, CDR2 LQKENI. DNA for the CDR3: TGTGCCAGCTCACCTTCGTCGGATACGCAGTATTTT. The encoded protein is CASSPSSDTQYF.

The chain has TRBV29-1 and TRBJ2-3; 13 bases are shared with TRBD2. Losses at the gene ends were 5 bases for V and 9 bases for J; bases not matched to a gene: 11. The germline V gene encodes CDR1 SQVTM and CDR2 ANQGSEA. This CDR3 comprises 15 residues. The CDR3 bases are TGCAGCGTTCCTCCCGGGACTAGCGGGATGGGAACGCAGTATTTT. Protein product: CSVPPGTSGMGTQYF.

The V gene is TRBV27, the J gene TRBJ1-1; D is unresolved. The CDR3 is 15 amino acids. Germline assignment: CDR1 MNHEY and CDR2 SMNVEV (reference sequence). V was pared by 2 bases and J by 0 bases, with 10 bases between. CDR3 in DNA: TGTGCCAGCAGTTTACGGCAGGTCTTGAACACTGAAGCTTTCTTT. It translates to CASSLRQVLNTEAFF.

This chain uses TRBV28 with TRBJ2-4; possible D gene TRBD2, 5 bases. Between the trimmed V and J ends, which lost 5 bases and 0 bases, there was a span of 11 bases. CDR1 and CDR2 from the germline V gene are MDHEN and SYDVKM. The CDR3 totals 15 residues. The CDR3 loop is CASSGSELAKNIQYF. DNA of the CDR3: TGTGCCAGCAGTGGTAGCGAGCTAGCCAAAAACATTCAGTACTTC. The full variable domain, in which reference TRBV28 and TRBJ2-4 provide the parts outside the CDR3, is DVKVTQSSRYLVKRTGEKVFLECVQDMDHENMFWYRQDPGLGLRLIYFSYDVKMKEKGDIPEGYSVSREKKERFSLILESASTNQTSMYLCASSGSELAKNIQYFGAGTRLSVL.

The chain combines TRBV13 with TRBJ2-7, with a tentative D call TRBD2 (5 bases). CDR1 is PRHDT, CDR2 FYEKMQ, per germline (reference sequence). This CDR3 is 12 amino acids long. Trimming shortened V by 0 bases and J by 5 bases, and 5 bases separated the two germline ends. CDR3 coding DNA: TGTGCCAGCAGCTTAGGCGGGAACGAGCAGTACTTC. Translation gives CASSLGGNEQYF.

The chain is built from TRBV5-1 and TRBJ2-7; 9 positions match TRBD2. The V and J ends lost 2 bases and 6 bases, in that order; junction bases with no gene match: 6. Looked up from germline, CDR1 is SGHRS and CDR2 is YFSETQ. This CDR3 spans 14 amino acids. This chain's CDR3 is CASSFLAGDGEQYF. In nucleotides, the CDR3 is TGCGCCAGCAGCTTTTTAGCGGGGGACGGCGAGCAGTACTTC.

The V call is TRBV28, the J call TRBJ2-5; TRBD2 might be the D (6 bases). Per the germline V gene, CDR1 is MDHEN and CDR2 is SYDVKM. The ends were cut back, 5 bases at V and 5 bases at J, with 21 bases in the middle. The CDR3 runs 16 residues. CDR3 DNA sequence: TGTGCCAGCAGTCCTTCCGCGTGGTACGGGGGTGAGACCCAGTACTTC. It is translated as CASSPSAWYGGETQYF.

CDR3 in amino acids: CASSELGTGIYGYTF. CDR3 coding DNA: TGTGCCAGCAGTGAATTGGGGACAGGGATCTATGGCTACACCTTC. The chain is built from TRBV2 and TRBJ1-2, with TRBD1 identical over 9 bases. This CDR3 region has 15 residues. Germline loops: CDR1 SNHLY, CDR2 FYNNEI. The ends lost 2 bases at V and 4 bases at J; junction bases unmatched: 5.

The rearrangement joins TRBV27 to TRBJ2-1, with TRBD1 as a possible D gene (7 bases). Germline V gives CDR1 MNHEY, CDR2 SMNVEV (reference sequence). CDR3 length: 14 residues. V was pared by 7 bases and J by 5 bases, with 15 bases between. CDR3: CASTRQGLNNEQFF. DNA of the CDR3: TGTGCCAGCACTAGACAGGGACTGAACAATGAGCAGTTCTTC.

The chain combines TRBV9 with TRBJ2-2, with 7 bases identical to TRBD1. This CDR3 spans 15 amino acids. V was clipped by 1 base and J by 3 bases; unmatched bases: 3. Germline values: CDR1 SGDLS, CDR2 YYNGEE. This CDR3 reads CASSVTGDDTGELFF. The CDR3 nucleotides are TGTGCCAGCAGCGTAACAGGGGACGACACCGGGGAGCTGTTTTTT.